Listed below are T cell receptor beta chains from one sample, sequenced in a study of blood T cells in healthy people across ages. TCRdb passed the 5' RACE reads through MiXCR, listing each CDR3 protein once. The data hold hundreds of thousands of distinct CDR3 sequences, with 40% to 45% observed a single time. Material for sequencing was blood. The receptors were gathered from a man older than 75 in good health. Each CDR3 is given with its conserved first and last residue. D genes are given only for firm matches. A clone size is listed for some rows: how often the clone was seen (once, few, many), or a class if it is expanded.

CDR3nt: TGTGCCAGCAGCCGTGTAGTGAGCTCCTACAATGAGCAGTTCTTC
CDR3aa: CASSRVVSSYNEQFF
j_gene: TRBJ2-1
v_gene: TRBV14
d_gene: NA
abundance: NA
len: 15

CDR3nt: TGCGCCAGCAGCCCACCCAAGGCTCGCGCTGAAGCTTTCTTT
CDR3aa: CASSPPKARAEAFF
j_gene: TRBJ1-1
v_gene: TRBV4-1
d_gene: NA
abundance: NA
len: 14

CDR3nt: TGTGCCAGCAGCTTAGACCTAGCGGGGTACAGTGAGCAGTTCTTC
CDR3aa: CASSLDLAGYSEQFF
j_gene: TRBJ2-1
v_gene: TRBV7-2
d_gene: TRBD2
abundance: NA
len: 15

CDR3nt: TGCAGTGCTACTATCCAGGCCAAAAACATTCAGTACTTC
CDR3aa: CSATIQAKNIQYF
j_gene: TRBJ2-4
v_gene: TRBV20-1
d_gene: NA
abundance: NA
len: 13

CDR3nt: TGTGCCAGCAGCTTAGAGTCGGGACAGGGGGATGGCTACACCTTC
CDR3aa: CASSLESGQGDGYTF
j_gene: TRBJ1-2
v_gene: TRBV7-2
d_gene: TRBD1
abundance: few
len: 15

CDR3nt: TGTGCTAGTGGCCGAGGAGATAATGTAGTGAATGAGCAGTTCTTC
CDR3aa: CASGRGDNVVNEQFF
j_gene: TRBJ2-1
v_gene: TRBV12-5
d_gene: NA
abundance: many
len: 15

CDR3nt: TGTGCCAGCAGGAGGGGAGATACGCAGTATTTT
CDR3aa: CASRRGDTQYF
j_gene: TRBJ2-3
v_gene: TRBV27
d_gene: NA
abundance: few
len: 11

CDR3nt: TGTGCCAGCACAAAAGAGCCGGGTTCTTACGAGCAGTACTTC
CDR3aa: CASTKEPGSYEQYF
j_gene: TRBJ2-7
v_gene: TRBV7-6
d_gene: NA
abundance: few
len: 14

CDR3nt: TGTGCCAGCAGGGCGGGAGGGCCTTTTAATGAGCAGTTCTTC
CDR3aa: CASRAGGPFNEQFF
j_gene: TRBJ2-1
v_gene: TRBV7-2
d_gene: TRBD2
abundance: NA
len: 14

CDR3nt: TGCAGTGCTAGAGATCTGACCAACCTGGGCGAGCAGTACTTC
CDR3aa: CSARDLTNLGEQYF
j_gene: TRBJ2-7
v_gene: TRBV20-1
d_gene: NA
abundance: NA
len: 14

CDR3nt: TGTGCCAGCAGTTACTTGGACAGGACCTACGAGCAGTACTTC
CDR3aa: CASSYLDRTYEQYF
j_gene: TRBJ2-7
v_gene: TRBV6-5
d_gene: TRBD1
abundance: NA
len: 14

CDR3nt: TGCAGTGCTAGAGGGCGGTGGGACACACAAGAGACCCAGTACTTC
CDR3aa: CSARGRWDTQETQYF
j_gene: TRBJ2-5
v_gene: TRBV20-1
d_gene: NA
abundance: NA
len: 15